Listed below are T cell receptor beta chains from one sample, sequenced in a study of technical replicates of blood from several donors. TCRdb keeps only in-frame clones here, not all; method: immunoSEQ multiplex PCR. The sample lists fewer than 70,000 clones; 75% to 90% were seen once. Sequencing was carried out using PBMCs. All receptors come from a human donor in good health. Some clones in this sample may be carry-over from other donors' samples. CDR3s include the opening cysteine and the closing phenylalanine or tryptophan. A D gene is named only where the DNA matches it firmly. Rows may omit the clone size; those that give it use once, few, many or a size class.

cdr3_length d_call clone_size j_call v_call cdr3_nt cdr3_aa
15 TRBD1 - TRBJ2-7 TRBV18 TGTGCCAGCTCACCACCGAGGGGACAGACATACGAGCAGTACTTC CASSPPRGQTYEQYF
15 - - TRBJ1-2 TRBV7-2 TGTGCCAGCATCTTAAGAACAGGGTCGCAAGATGGCTACACCTTC CASILRTGSQDGYTF
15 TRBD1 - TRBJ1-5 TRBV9 TGTGCCAGCAGCAAGGGACAGGGGGCTTGGGAGCCCCAGCATTTT CASSKGQGAWEPQHF
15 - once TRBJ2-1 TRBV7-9 TGTGCCAGCAGCTACCGGGACTCAGTTGCCAATGAGCAGTTCTTC CASSYRDSVANEQFF
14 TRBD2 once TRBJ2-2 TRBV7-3 TGTGCCAGCAGCTTAGCGGGAGGGCCCGGGGAGCTGTTTTTT CASSLAGGPGELFF
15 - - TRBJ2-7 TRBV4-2 TGTGCCAGCAGCCCCAGTTACGAGGGTTTGTACGAGCAGTACTTC CASSPSYEGLYEQYF
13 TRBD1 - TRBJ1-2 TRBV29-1 TGCAGCGTTGAGCGTGGGACAGACTATGGCTACACCTTC CSVERGTDYGYTF
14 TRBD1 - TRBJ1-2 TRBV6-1 TGTGCCAGCACAAGACAGGGGAGGGTGGAAGGCTACACCTTC CASTRQGRVEGYTF
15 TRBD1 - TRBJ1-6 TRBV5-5 TGTGCCAGCAGCACCCCGGACAGGGGATGGGCACCCCTCCACTTT CASSTPDRGWAPLHF
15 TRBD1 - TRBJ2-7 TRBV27 TGTGCCACCCAAGAAACCGGGACAGGGAGGACCGAGCAGTACTTC CATQETGTGRTEQYF